This passage covers 10 T cell receptor beta chains from one sample sequenced in a study of circulating CD8 cells and anti-PD-1 response in melanoma. Live CD3+CD8+TCRalphabeta+ cells were sorted into four subsets by PD-1 and/or TIGIT. Using 15 ng of total RNA, TCR libraries were made with the QIAseq Immune Repertoire TCR panel. TCRdb reanalysed the reads using MiXCR and keeps one entry per CDR3 protein. Seen here are 800 to 1,000 distinct CDR3 sequences, over 7% observed once, and the top ten hold more than 4.5%. Here the sequenced sample was CD8+ T cells from PBMCs, taken at baseline or after one month of anti-PD-1 therapy (not recorded which). The receptors derive from a human donor with melanoma.

In its sample, this clonotype is large. The genes are TRBV14 and TRBJ2-3; D is ambiguous. The V gene's germline CDR1 is SGHDN and CDR2 FVKESK. This CDR3 contains 13 residues. V shed 0 bases and J shed 4 bases, with 5 bases lying between them. CDR3 loop: CASSQDFPDTQYF. The CDR3 DNA sequence: TGTGCCAGCAGCCAAGATTTCCCAGATACGCAGTATTTT.

The gene calls are TRBV7-2 and TRBJ1-2; TRBD1 might be the D (6 bases). V lost 3 bases, J lost 7 bases, and 15 bases lay in between. CDR3 length: 14 residues. Germline lookup yields CDR1 SGHTA and CDR2 FQGNSA. CDR3 sequence: CASSLARGLIGYTF. CDR3 DNA: TGTGCCAGCAGCTTGGCCAGGGGTTTAATTGGCTACACCTTC.

By its share, this clonotype is medium-sized (0.01 to 0.1%). V gene TRBV9 combines with J gene TRBJ2-7; D remains ambiguous. CDR1 and CDR2 (germline): SGDLS, YYNGEE. The CDR3 has 12 residues. V dropped 3 bases and J dropped 0 bases, with 4 bases sitting between them. This chain's CDR3 is CASSADSYEQYF. The CDR3 DNA sequence: TGTGCCAGCAGCGCCGACTCCTACGAGCAGTACTTC. The full variable domain, rest sourced from reference TRBV9 and TRBJ2-7, is DSGVTQTPKHLITATGQRVTLRCSPRSGDLSVYWYQQSLDQGLQFLIQYYNGEERAKGNILERFSAQQFPDLHSELNLSSLELGDSALYFCASSADSYEQYFGPGTRLTVT.

By share of the sample, this clonotype is medium-sized (0.01 to 0.1%). The V call is TRBV4-1, the J call TRBJ2-3; TRBD2 agrees at 9 bases. V gave up 1 base and J gave up 2 bases; unmatched junction bases: 7. The CDR3 runs 17 residues. Germline CDR1 reads MGHRA; CDR2 reads YSYEKL. CDR3 DNA: TGCGCCAGCAGCCAAGGAAAAAGCGGGGGGTTCACAGATACGCAGTATTTT. Residues: CASSQGKSGGFTDTQYF.

This clonotype is termed large. The rearrangement joins TRBV11-2 to TRBJ2-5; D uncertain. The CDR3 spans 12 residues. CDR1 is SGHAT, CDR2 FQNNGV, per germline. V gave up 1 base and J gave up 5 bases, with 5 bases separating them. CDR3 sequence: CASSLGVETQYF. The CDR3 nucleotides read TGTGCCAGCAGCTTAGGCGTGGAGACCCAGTACTTC.

Sample share makes this clonotype large. This rearrangement joins TRBV20-1 to TRBJ2-5; 7 positions match TRBD2. CDR1 DFQATT and CDR2 SNEGSKA come from the germline V gene (reference sequence). CDR3 size: 15 residues. V lost 2 bases to trimming and J lost 2 bases; unmatched junction nucleotides: 8. CDR3 sequence reads: CSARRAGELQETQYF. The CDR3 coding sequence is TGCAGTGCTAGAAGGGCGGGGGAGTTGCAAGAGACCCAGTACTTC.

This clonotype is labeled as large (0.1 to 1%). The chain couples TRBV9 to TRBJ2-7; D gene unclear. The CDR3 length is 14 residues. V was clipped by 0 bases and J by 3 bases, with 10 bases between them. The V gene's germline CDR1 is SGDLS and CDR2 YYNGEE. This CDR3 reads CASSVGSANYEQYF. The CDR3 DNA reads as TGTGCCAGCAGCGTAGGTTCAGCAAACTACGAGCAGTACTTC. The entire variable domain, with the rest obtained from reference TRBV9 and TRBJ2-7, is as follows: DSGVTQTPKHLITATGQRVTLRCSPRSGDLSVYWYQQSLDQGLQFLIQYYNGEERAKGNILERFSAQQFPDLHSELNLSSLELGDSALYFCASSVGSANYEQYFGPGTRLTVT.

Within the sample, this clonotype is large. The rearrangement uses TRBV14 and TRBJ2-1; D is unclear. Trimming pared 6 bases from V and 0 bases from J, leaving 6 bases between. CDR1 and CDR2 from the germline V gene are SGHDN and FVKESK. CDR3 size: 13 residues. The CDR3 loop is CASSRSSYNEQFF. For the CDR3, the DNA is TGTGCCAGCAGTCGGAGCTCCTACAATGAGCAGTTCTTC. Full variable domain (outside the CDR3, taken from reference TRBV14 and TRBJ2-1): EAGVTQFPSHSVIEKGQTVTLRCDPISGHDNLYWYRRVMGKEIKFLLHFVKESKQDESGMPNNRFLAERTGGTYSTLKVQPAELEDSGVYFCASSRSSYNEQFFGPGTRLTVL.

This clonotype ranks as medium-sized. The chain recombines TRBV20-1 with TRBJ2-7; D not certain. Germline CDR1 and CDR2: DFQATT and SNEGSKA (reference sequence). The CDR3 extends over 11 amino acids. V lost 2 bases and J lost 7, with 9 bases in between. The CDR3 spells CSARLDWEQYF. The CDR3 DNA is TGCAGTGCTAGATTGGATTGGGAGCAGTACTTC.

V gene TRBV19 combines with J gene TRBJ1-5; possible D gene TRBD1, 5 bases. V lost 7 bases, J lost 0 bases, and 13 bases lay in between. CDR3 length: 15 residues. Germline V lookup: CDR1 LNHDA, CDR2 SQIVND (reference sequence). CDR3 DNA: TGTGCCAGTACTCCAGACAGCAATAGCAATCAGCCCCAGCATTTT. Its protein is CASTPDSNSNQPQHF.